The clone carrying this T cell receptor (beta chain) has only a few counts. The antigen remains undetermined. This record belongs to a study of blood T cells in healthy people across ages. Study-wide points: Age advanced and TCR beta diversity per million T cells fell, roughly linearly.

Every donor provided roughly 10 milliliters of peripheral blood. This CDR3 contains 14 residues. CDR1 and CDR2 from the germline V gene are MNHEY and SVGEGT. V dropped 7 bases and J dropped 5 bases, with 17 bases sitting between them. Through a sample-barcoded 5' primer and a J-beta primer mix, a second PCR was run for roughly 6 to 11 cycles. TCRdb fed the 5' RACE reads into MiXCR, producing one record per CDR3 protein. The sample lists 850,000 or so distinct CDR3 sequences, under 30% seen once, with 15% to 20% in the top ten. The sequenced material came from blood. This TCR was recovered from a woman of 80 years or more in good health. J is TRBJ2-5 and V is TRBV6-2 or TRBV6-3; the D gene is possibly TRBD2 (5 bases). The CDR3 region is CASTFPSSRETQYF. The CDR3 bases are TGTGCCAGCACCTTCCCTAGCTCGCGGGAGACCCAGTACTTC.